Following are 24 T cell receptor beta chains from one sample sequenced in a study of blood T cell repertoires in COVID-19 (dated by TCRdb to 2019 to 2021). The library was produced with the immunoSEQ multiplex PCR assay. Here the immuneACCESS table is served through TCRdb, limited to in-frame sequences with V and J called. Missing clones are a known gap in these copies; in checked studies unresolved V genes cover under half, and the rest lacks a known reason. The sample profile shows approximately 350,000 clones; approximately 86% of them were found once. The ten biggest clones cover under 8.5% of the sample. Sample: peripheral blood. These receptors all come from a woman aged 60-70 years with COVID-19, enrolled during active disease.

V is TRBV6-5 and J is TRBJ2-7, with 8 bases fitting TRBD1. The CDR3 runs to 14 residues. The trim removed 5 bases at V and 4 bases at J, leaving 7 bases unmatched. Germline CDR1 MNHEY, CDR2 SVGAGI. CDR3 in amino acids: CASSLPGGVYEQYF. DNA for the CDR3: TGTGCCAGCAGTCTACCAGGGGGCGTGTACGAGCAGTACTTC.

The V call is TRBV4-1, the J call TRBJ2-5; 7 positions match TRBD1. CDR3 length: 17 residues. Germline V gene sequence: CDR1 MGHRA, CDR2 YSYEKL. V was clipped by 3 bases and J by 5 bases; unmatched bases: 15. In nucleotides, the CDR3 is TGCGCCAGCAGCCATCCGCCTACCGCTGACAGGGACGAGACCCAGTACTTC. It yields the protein CASSHPPTADRDETQYF.

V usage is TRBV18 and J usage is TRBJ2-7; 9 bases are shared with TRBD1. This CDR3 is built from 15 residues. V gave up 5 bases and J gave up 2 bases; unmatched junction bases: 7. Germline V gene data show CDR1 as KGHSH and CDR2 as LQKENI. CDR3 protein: CASSSTGGPTYEQYF. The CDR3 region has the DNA TGTGCCAGCTCATCGACAGGGGGACCCACCTACGAGCAGTACTTC.

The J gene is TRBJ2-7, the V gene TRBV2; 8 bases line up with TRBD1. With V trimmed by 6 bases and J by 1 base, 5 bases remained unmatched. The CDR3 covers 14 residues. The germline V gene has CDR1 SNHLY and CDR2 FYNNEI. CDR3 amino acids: CASRNTGGSYEQYF. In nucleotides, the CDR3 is TGTGCCAGCAGGAATACAGGGGGATCCTACGAGCAGTACTTC.

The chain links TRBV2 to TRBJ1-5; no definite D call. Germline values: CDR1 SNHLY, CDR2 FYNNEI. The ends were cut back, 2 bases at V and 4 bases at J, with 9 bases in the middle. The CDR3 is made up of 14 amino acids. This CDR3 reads CASSESQVNQPQHF. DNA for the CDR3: TGTGCCAGCAGTGAAAGCCAGGTTAATCAGCCCCAGCATTTT. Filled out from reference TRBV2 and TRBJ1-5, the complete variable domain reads EPEVTQTPSHQVTQMGQEVILRCVPISNHLYFYWYRQILGQKVEFLVSFYNNEISEKSEIFDDQFSVERPDGSNFTLKIRSTKLEDSAMYFCASSESQVNQPQHFGDGTRLSIL.

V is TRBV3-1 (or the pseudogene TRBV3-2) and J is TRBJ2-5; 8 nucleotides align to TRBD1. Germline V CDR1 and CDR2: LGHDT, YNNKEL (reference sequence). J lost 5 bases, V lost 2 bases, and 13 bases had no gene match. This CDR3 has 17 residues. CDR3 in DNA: TGTGCCAGCAGCCAAAGTATCTGGGGCAGGGGGCAGGAGACCCAGTACTTC. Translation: CASSQSIWGRGQETQYF.

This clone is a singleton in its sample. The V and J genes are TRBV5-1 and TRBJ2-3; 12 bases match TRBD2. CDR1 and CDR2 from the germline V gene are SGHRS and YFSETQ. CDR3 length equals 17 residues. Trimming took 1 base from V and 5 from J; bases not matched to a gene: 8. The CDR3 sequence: CASSLSSGGAFGDTQYF. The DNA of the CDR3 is TGCGCCAGCAGCTTGTCTAGCGGGGGGGCTTTTGGAGATACGCAGTATTTT.

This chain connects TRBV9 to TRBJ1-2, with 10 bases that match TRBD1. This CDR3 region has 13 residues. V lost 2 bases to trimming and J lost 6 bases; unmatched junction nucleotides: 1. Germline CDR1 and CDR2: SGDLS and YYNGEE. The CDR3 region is CASSVGQGDGYTF. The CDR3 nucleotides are TGTGCCAGCAGCGTCGGACAGGGGGATGGCTACACCTTC. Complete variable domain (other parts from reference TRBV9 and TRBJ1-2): DSGVTQTPKHLITATGQRVTLRCSPRSGDLSVYWYQQSLDQGLQFLIQYYNGEERAKGNILERFSAQQFPDLHSELNLSSLELGDSALYFCASSVGQGDGYTFGSGTRLTVV.

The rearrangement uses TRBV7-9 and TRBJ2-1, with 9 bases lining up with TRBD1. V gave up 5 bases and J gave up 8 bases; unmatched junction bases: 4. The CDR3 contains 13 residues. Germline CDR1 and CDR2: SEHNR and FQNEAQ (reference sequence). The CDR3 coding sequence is TGTGCCAGCAGCAGGGACAGGGACCATGAGCAGTTCTTC. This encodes CASSRDRDHEQFF.

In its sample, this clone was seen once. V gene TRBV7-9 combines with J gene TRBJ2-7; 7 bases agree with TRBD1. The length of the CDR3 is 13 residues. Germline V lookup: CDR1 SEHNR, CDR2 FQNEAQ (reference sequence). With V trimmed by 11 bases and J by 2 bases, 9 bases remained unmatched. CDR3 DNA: TGTGCCGGCGGGCAGGGGGTACCCTACGAGCAGTACTTC. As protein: CAGGQGVPYEQYF.

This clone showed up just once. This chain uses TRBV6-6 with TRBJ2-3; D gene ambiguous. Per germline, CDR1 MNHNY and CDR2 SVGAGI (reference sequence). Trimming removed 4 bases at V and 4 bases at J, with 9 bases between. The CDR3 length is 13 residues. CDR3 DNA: TGTGCCAGCAGTTTCCGAGAGTCAGATACGCAGTATTTT. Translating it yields CASSFRESDTQYF.

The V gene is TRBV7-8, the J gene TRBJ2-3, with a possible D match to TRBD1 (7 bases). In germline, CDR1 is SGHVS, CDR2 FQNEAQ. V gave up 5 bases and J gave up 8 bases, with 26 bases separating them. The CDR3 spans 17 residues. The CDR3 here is CASSRLGRGASGVTQYF. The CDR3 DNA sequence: TGTGCCAGCAGCAGGTTAGGCAGGGGGGCTTCGGGAGTTACGCAGTATTTT.

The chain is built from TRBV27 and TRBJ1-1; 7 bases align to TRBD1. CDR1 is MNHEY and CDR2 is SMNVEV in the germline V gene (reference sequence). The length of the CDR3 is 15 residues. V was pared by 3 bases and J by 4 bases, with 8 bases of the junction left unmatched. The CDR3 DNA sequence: TGTGCCAGCAGTTTTACAGGGGATTTGGGCACTGAAGCTTTCTTT. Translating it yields CASSFTGDLGTEAFF.

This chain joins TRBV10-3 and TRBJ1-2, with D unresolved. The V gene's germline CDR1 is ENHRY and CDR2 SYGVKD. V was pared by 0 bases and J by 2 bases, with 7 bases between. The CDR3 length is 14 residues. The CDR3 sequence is CAISESLENYGYTF. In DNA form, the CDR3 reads TGTGCCATCAGTGAGTCGTTAGAGAACTATGGCTACACCTTC.

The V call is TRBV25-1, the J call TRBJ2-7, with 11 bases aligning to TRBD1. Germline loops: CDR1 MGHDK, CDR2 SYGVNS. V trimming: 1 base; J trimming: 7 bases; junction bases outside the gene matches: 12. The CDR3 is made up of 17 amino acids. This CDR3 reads CASSEWAEGTGGREQYF. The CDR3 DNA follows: TGTGCCAGCAGTGAATGGGCCGAGGGGACAGGGGGGAGGGAGCAGTACTTC.

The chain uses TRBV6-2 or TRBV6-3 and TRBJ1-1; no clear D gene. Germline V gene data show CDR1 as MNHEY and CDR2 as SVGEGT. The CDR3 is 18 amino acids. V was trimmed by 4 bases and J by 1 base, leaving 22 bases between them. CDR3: CASSFSPSEDRGNTEAFF. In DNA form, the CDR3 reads TGTGCCAGCAGTTTCTCCCCGAGCGAGGATCGGGGGAACACTGAAGCTTTCTTT.

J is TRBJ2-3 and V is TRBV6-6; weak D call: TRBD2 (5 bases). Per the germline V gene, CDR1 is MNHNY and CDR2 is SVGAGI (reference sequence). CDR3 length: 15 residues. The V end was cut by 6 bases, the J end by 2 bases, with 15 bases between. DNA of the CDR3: TGTGCCAGCAGGAACACTAGGCCCCCCACAGATACGCAGTATTTT. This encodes CASRNTRPPTDTQYF.

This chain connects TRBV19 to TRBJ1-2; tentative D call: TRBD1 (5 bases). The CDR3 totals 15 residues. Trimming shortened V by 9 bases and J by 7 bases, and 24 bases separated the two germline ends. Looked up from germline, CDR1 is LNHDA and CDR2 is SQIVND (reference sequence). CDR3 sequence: CASLLIPGGGGGYTF. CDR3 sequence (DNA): TGTGCCAGCCTCTTAATACCGGGCGGCGGGGGTGGCTACACCTTC.

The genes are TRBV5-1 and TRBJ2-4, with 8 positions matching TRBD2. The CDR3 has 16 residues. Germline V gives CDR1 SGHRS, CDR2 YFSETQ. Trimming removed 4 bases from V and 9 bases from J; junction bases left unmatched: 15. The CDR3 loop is CASSPGAGGIRGIQYF. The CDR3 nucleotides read TGCGCCAGCAGCCCAGGCGCGGGGGGCATTCGGGGCATTCAGTACTTC.

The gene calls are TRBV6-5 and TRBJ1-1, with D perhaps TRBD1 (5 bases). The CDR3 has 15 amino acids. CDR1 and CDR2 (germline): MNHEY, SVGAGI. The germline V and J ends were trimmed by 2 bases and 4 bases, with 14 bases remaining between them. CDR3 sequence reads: CASSYHGGGSTEAFF. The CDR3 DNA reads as TGTGCCAGCAGTTACCACGGGGGGGGTAGCACTGAAGCTTTCTTT.

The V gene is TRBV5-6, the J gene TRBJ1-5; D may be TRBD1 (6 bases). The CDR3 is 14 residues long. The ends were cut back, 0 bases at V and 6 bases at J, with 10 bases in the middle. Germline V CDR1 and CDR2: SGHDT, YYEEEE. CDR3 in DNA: TGTGCCAGCAGCTTGGCACAGGGTCGTCAGCCCCAGCATTTT. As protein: CASSLAQGRQPQHF. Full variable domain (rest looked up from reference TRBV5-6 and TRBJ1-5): DAGVTQSPTHLIKTRGQQVTLRCSPKSGHDTVSWYQQALGQGPQFIFQYYEEEERQRGNFPDRFSGHQFPNYSSELNVNALLLGDSALYLCASSLAQGRQPQHFGDGTRLSIL.

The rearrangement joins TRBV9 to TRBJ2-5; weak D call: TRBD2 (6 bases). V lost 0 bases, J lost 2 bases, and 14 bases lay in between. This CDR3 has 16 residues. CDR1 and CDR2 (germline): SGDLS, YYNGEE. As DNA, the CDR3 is TGTGCCAGCAGCGTAGATGCAGGAGGGCAGCAAGAGACCCAGTACTTC. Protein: CASSVDAGGQQETQYF.

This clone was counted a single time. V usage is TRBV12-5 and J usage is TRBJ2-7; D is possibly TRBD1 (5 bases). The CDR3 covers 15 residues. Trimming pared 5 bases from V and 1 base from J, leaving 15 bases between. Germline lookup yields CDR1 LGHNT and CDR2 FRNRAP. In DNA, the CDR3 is TGTGCTAGTGGTCCACCCGGACATGAGTCCTACGAGCAGTACTTC. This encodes CASGPPGHESYEQYF.

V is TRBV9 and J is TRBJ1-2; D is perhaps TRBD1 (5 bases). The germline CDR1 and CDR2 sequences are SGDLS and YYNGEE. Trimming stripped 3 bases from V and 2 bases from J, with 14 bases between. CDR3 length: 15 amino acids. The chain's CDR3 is CASSGGQPFNYGYTF. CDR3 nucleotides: TGTGCCAGCAGCGGAGGACAACCGTTCAACTATGGCTACACCTTC.